The 3 T cell receptor beta chains in this list originate from one sample, sequenced in a study of cytomegalovirus exposure and HLA in healthy donors. The study ran its PCR with 60 Vbeta and 13 Jbeta primers. The assay was immunoSEQ multiplex PCR, and TCRdb's table has in-frame clones only and misses some. The table includes around 130,000 clones, 60% to 80% detected once. Sequenced: PBMCs. The receptors derive from a woman aged 55 to 70 in good health and CMV-seronegative.

This clone was recorded once. This chain uses TRBV7-2 with TRBJ1-2; D not resolved. CDR1 is SGHTA and CDR2 is FQGNSA in the germline V gene. The CDR3 has 12 amino acids. V dropped 6 bases and J dropped 8 bases, with 13 bases sitting between them. CDR3 DNA: TGTGCCAGCAGTCCACAGATGGGCGGCTACACCTTC. This gives the protein CASSPQMGGYTF. Looking up the rest from reference TRBV7-2 and TRBJ1-2 gives the full variable domain: GAGVSQSPSNKVTEKGKDVELRCDPISGHTALYWYRQSLGQGLEFLIYFQGNSAPDKSGLPSDRFSAERTGGSVSTLTIQRTQQEDSAVYLCASSPQMGGYTFGSGTRLTVV.

V usage is TRBV5-3 and J usage is TRBJ2-3, with D perhaps TRBD2 (5 bases). TRBV5-3 is an ORF for which the function is uncertain. V lost 1 base and J 7 bases, leaving 10 bases between the germline ends. The CDR3 spans 13 residues. CDR3 nucleotides: TGTGCCAGAAGCTTGAGGAGGAAGAATACGCAGTATTTT. Translated, it gives CARSLRRKNTQYF.

A few counts support this clone. The gene calls are TRBV5-4 and TRBJ2-2; 7 bases are a match to TRBD1. This CDR3 contains 17 residues. Germline V lookup: CDR1 SGHNT, CDR2 YYREEE (reference sequence). V gave up 6 bases and J gave up 5 bases; unmatched junction bases: 16. The CDR3 bases are TGTGCCAGCAACCTTAGGTCCGGGACAGTTAAAACCGGGGAGCTGTTTTTT. It specifies CASNLRSGTVKTGELFF. Full variable domain (remainder filled in from reference TRBV5-4 and TRBJ2-2): ETGVTQSPTHLIKTRGQQVTLRCSSQSGHNTVSWYQQALGQGPQFIFQYYREEENGRGNFPPRFSGLQFPNYSSELNVNALELDDSALYLCASNLRSGTVKTGELFFGEGSRLTVL.